This is a list of T cell receptor beta chains from one sample in a study of radiation and T cells in renal cell carcinoma. The table came from immunoSEQ multiplex PCR; TCRdb's copy has only in-frame clones and leaves some out. This table holds some 150,000 clones, roughly 83% found once. The sample here was blood, taken from a patient whose treatment included radiotherapy and nephrectomy. These receptors came from a woman between 45 and 60 years old with renal cell carcinoma. Both conserved end residues are part of each CDR3. D genes are given only for firm matches. Not all rows give a size; the values are once, few, many and, for expanded clones, a class.

size,J,D,V,DNA,CDR3
-,TRBJ1-2,-,TRBV5-1,TGCGCCAGCAGCTTGGGGGCCGGAGACTATGGCTACACCTTC,CASSLGAGDYGYTF
-,TRBJ2-5,TRBD2,TRBV10-3,TGTGCCATCAGGCCTAGCGGGGGGGCCGTGGAGACCCAGTACTTC,CAIRPSGGAVETQYF
-,TRBJ1-6,TRBD1,TRBV4-1,TGCGCCAGCAGCCACTCCGGGACAGAGAATTCACCCCTCCACTTT,CASSHSGTENSPLHF
once,TRBJ2-3,-,TRBV9,TGTGCCAGCAGCGTAGTGCATCCCACAGATACGCAGTATTTT,CASSVVHPTDTQYF
-,TRBJ2-7,TRBD1,TRBV2,TGTGCCAGCAATGTGGTGCGGCAGGGGGCTTACGAGCAGTACTTC,CASNVVRQGAYEQYF
-,TRBJ2-3,-,TRBV19,TGTGCCAGTAGTATAGATCACGGCAGCTTCACAGATACGCAGTATTTT,CASSIDHGSFTDTQYF
-,TRBJ2-2,TRBD1,TRBV2,TGTGCCAGCAGCGTCCCTCCGGGACAGGGGGCCGGGGAGCTGTTTTTT,CASSVPPGQGAGELFF
-,TRBJ2-2,-,TRBV5-1,TGCGCCAGTTCACCCAAAGCGAACACCGGGGAGCTGTTTTTT,CASSPKANTGELFF
-,TRBJ1-2,-,TRBV28,TGTGCCAGCAGTTTTGGGGGCGTCGGCTACACCTTC,CASSFGGVGYTF
once,TRBJ2-4,-,TRBV7-9,TGTGCCAGCAGCTTAGTAGCTTTTTACAAAGCCAAAAACATTCAGTACTTC,CASSLVAFYKAKNIQYF
-,TRBJ2-7,-,TRBV6-5,TGTGCCAGCAAAACCCCAGGGGGAGGGGAGCAGTACTTC,CASKTPGGGEQYF
-,TRBJ2-2,TRBD1,TRBV5-1,TGCGCCAGCAGTTCGGGACAGGGGACCGGGGAGCTGTTTTTT,CASSSGQGTGELFF
-,TRBJ2-7,-,TRBV5-5,TGTGCCAGCAGCTTGGCCTTAGACAGGAGCAGTGAGCAGTACTTC,CASSLALDRSSEQYF
-,TRBJ2-5,TRBD2,TRBV6-1,TGTGCCAGCAGTTCATCCAGCGGGAGAGGGTACTTC,CASSSSSGRGYF
-,TRBJ2-7,TRBD2,TRBV9,TGTGCCAGCGCCGAGGGGCTAGCGGCCTACGAGCAGTACTTC,CASAEGLAAYEQYF
-,TRBJ1-1,TRBD1,TRBV5-1,TGCGCCAGCGGGGACAGGGGGCGAGGAGCCACTGAAGCTTTCTTT,CASGDRGRGATEAFF
-,TRBJ2-2,-,TRBV5-4,TGTGCCAGCAGCTTACCTGGCATGAGCACCGGGGAGCTGTTTTTT,CASSLPGMSTGELFF
-,TRBJ1-2,TRBD1,TRBV9,TGTGCCAGCAGCCTACAAAGGACAGGGAGTGGATATGGCTACACCTTC,CASSLQRTGSGYGYTF
once,TRBJ1-2,-,TRBV7-9,TGTGCCAGCAGCTTCGGGACAAGTGACAACTATGGCTACACCTTC,CASSFGTSDNYGYTF
-,TRBJ2-7,-,TRBV6-6,TGTGCCAGCAGTTTCGTCAGGGGTGAGGGGTACGAGCAGTACTTC,CASSFVRGEGYEQYF
once,TRBJ1-4,-,TRBV5-1,TGCGCCAGCAGCTTGCAGTCGTCGGCCGATGAAAAACTGTTTTTT,CASSLQSSADEKLFF
-,TRBJ2-7,TRBD1,TRBV6-1,TGTGCCAGCAGTGGGAGACAGGGGGCAAACGAGCAGTACTTC,CASSGRQGANEQYF
-,TRBJ2-5,-,TRBV28,TGTGCCAGTCGTGGGGGGAGCGAGACCCAGTACTTC,CASRGGSETQYF
once,TRBJ1-2,TRBD1,TRBV29-1,TGCAGCGTCTCACAGGGGGGCGGCTACACCTTC,CSVSQGGGYTF
-,TRBJ1-6,-,TRBV7-2,TGTGCCAGCAGCTCTCCGGGACGGATCCTTTATAATTCACCCCTCCACTTT,CASSSPGRILYNSPLHF
few,TRBJ1-1,-,TRBV7-3,TGTGCCAGCAGCTTACAAGCAGTGGTGAACACTGAAGCTTTCTTT,CASSLQAVVNTEAFF
-,TRBJ1-4,TRBD1,TRBV5-4,TGTGCCAGCAGCCCTGACAGGGTTGAAAAACTGTTTTTT,CASSPDRVEKLFF